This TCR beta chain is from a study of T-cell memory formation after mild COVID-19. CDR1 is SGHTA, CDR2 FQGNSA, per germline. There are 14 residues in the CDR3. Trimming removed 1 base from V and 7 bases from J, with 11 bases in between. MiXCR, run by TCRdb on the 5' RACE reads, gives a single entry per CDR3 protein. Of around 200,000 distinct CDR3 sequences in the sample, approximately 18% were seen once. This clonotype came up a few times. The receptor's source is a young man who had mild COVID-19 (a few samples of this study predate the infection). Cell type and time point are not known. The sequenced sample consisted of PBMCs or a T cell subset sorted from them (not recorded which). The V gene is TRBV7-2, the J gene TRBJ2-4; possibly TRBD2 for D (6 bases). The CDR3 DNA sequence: TGTGCCAGCAGCTTAGAGCCTGGGAGGAACATTCAGTACTTC. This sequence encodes CASSLEPGRNIQYF.